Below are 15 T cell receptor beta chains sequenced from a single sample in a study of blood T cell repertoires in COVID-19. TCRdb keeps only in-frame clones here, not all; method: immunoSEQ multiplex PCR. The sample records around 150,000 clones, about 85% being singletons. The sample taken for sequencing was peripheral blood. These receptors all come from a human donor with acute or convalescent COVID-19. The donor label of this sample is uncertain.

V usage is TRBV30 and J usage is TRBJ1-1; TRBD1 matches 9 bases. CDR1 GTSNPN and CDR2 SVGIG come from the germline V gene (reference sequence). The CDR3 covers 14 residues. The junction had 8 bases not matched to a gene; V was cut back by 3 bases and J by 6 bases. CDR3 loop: CAWSSTGGRSEAFF. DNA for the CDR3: TGTGCCTGGAGCTCGACAGGGGGTAGGTCTGAAGCTTTCTTT.

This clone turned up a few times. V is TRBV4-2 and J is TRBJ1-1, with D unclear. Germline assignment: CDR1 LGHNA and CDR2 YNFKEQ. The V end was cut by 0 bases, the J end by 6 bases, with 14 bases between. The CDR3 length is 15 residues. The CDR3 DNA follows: TGTGCCAGCAGCCAAGATTTGGGTAGCTATTCTGAAGCTTTCTTT. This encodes CASSQDLGSYSEAFF.

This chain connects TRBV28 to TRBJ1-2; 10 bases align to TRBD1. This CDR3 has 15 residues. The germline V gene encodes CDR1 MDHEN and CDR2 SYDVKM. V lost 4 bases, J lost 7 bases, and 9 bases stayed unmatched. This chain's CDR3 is CASSSYATGGPGYTF. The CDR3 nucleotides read TGTGCCAGCAGTTCTTATGCGACAGGGGGCCCTGGCTACACCTTC.

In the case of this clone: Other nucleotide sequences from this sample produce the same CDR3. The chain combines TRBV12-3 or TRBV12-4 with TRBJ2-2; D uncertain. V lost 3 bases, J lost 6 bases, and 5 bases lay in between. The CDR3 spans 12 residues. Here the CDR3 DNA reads TGTGCCAGCAGTTTCTACCCCGGGGAGCTGTTTTTT. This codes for CASSFYPGELFF.

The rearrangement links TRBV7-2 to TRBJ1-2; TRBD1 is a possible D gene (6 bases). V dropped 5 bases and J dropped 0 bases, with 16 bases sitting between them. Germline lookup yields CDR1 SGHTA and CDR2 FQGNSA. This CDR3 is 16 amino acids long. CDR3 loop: CASSPRQDLANYGYTF. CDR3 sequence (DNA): TGTGCCAGCAGCCCCAGACAGGATTTAGCTAACTATGGCTACACCTTC.

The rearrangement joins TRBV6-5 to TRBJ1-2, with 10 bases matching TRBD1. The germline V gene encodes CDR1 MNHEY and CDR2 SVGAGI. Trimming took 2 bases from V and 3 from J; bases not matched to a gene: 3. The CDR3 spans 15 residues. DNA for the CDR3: TGTGCCAGCAGTTACGAGGGACAGGGGCACTATGGCTACACCTTC. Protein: CASSYEGQGHYGYTF.

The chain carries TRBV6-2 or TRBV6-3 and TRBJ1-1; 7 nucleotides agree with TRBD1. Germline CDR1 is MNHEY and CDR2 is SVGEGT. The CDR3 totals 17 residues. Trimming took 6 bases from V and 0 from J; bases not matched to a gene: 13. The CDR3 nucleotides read TGTGCCAGCAGCCGTCGAAGGACAGGCAGATTGAACACTGAAGCTTTCTTT. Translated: CASSRRRTGRLNTEAFF.

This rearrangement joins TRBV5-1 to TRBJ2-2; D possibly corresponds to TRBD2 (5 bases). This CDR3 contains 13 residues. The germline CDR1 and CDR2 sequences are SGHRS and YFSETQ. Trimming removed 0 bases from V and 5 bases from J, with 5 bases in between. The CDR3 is CASSLGGTGELFF. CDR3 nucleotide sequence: TGCGCCAGCAGCTTGGGAGGGACCGGGGAGCTGTTTTTT.

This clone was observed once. The CDR3 here is CASSVEFNTEAFF. CDR3 nucleotide sequence: TGTGCCAGCAGCGTTGAGTTCAACACTGAAGCTTTCTTT. The chain uses TRBV9 and TRBJ1-1; D uncertain. There are 13 residues in the CDR3. Trimming took off 2 bases at V and 2 bases at J, with 7 bases between the two ends. Per the germline V gene, CDR1 is SGDLS and CDR2 is YYNGEE.

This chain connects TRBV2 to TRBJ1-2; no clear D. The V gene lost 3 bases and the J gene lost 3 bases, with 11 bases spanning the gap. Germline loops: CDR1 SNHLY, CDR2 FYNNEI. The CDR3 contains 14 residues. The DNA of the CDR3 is TGTGCCAGCAGTGATGCAACGCCGGACTATGGCTACACCTTC. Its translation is CASSDATPDYGYTF.

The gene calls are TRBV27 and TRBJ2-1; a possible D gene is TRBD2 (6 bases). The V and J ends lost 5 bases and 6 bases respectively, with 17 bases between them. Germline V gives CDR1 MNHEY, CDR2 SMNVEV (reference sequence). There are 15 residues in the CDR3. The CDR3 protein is CASSRAGTPFNEQFF. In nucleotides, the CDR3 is TGTGCCAGCAGTCGGGCGGGGACTCCTTTCAATGAGCAGTTCTTC.

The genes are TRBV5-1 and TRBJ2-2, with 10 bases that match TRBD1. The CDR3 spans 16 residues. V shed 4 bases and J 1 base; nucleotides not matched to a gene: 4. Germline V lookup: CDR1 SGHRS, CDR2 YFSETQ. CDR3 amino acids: CASSLRTGGNTGELFF. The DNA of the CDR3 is TGCGCCAGCAGCCTACGGACAGGGGGGAACACCGGGGAGCTGTTTTTT.

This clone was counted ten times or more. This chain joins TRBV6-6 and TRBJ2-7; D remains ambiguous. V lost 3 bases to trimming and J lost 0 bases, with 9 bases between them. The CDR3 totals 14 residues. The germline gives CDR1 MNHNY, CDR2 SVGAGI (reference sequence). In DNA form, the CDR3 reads TGTGCCAGCAGTTATCCGGGTCGCTCCTACGAGCAGTACTTC. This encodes CASSYPGRSYEQYF.

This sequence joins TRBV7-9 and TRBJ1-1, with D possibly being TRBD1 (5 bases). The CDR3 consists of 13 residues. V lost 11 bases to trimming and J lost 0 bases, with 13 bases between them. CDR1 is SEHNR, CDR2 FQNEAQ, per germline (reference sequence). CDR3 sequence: CAGEQQVNTEAFF. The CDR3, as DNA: TGTGCCGGAGAACAACAGGTGAACACTGAAGCTTTCTTT.

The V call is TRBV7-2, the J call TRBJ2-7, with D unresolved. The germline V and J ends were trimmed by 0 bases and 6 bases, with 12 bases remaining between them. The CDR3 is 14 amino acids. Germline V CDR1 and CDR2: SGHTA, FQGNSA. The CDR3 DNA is TGTGCCAGCAGCTTAGCGCAGGCAGTGAGCGAGCAGTACTTC. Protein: CASSLAQAVSEQYF.